A selection of T cell receptor beta chains follows, all from one sample in a study of sequential checkpoint blockade in melanoma. Using immunoSEQ multiplex PCR, the repertoire was profiled, and TCRdb retains in-frame clones only, with some absent. This sample has about 17,000 clones; about 69% occur once, and the top ten carry 18%. The material was CD8+ T cells sorted from blood (inferred from file names), obtained from a patient given nivolumab and ipilimumab in sequence. All receptors come from a human donor with melanoma. Both conserved end residues are part of each CDR3. D genes are given only for firm matches. The size field is filled for only some rows; it gives once, few, many or a size class.

D	J	size	V	CDR3	DNA
NA	TRBJ2-7	NA	TRBV4-1	CASSQDLQGGYEQYF	TGCGCCAGCAGCCAAGATTTACAGGGTGGGTACGAGCAGTACTTC
NA	TRBJ1-2	few	TRBV19	CASSAEQFYLYGYTF	TGTGCCAGTAGTGCCGAACAGTTCTACCTCTATGGCTACACCTTC
NA	TRBJ2-1	NA	TRBV29-1	CSVGGGEKVSYNEQFF	TGCAGCGTTGGTGGAGGAGAGAAAGTCTCCTACAATGAGCAGTTCTTC
TRBD2	TRBJ2-2	NA	TRBV5-1	CASREAGVLAGELFF	TGCGCCAGCAGGGAGGCGGGAGTATTGGCCGGGGAGCTGTTTTTT
TRBD1	TRBJ1-1	NA	TRBV7-6	CASSLGTGMNTEAFF	TGTGCCAGCAGCCTGGGGACAGGGATGAACACTGAAGCTTTCTTT
TRBD1	TRBJ2-7	NA	TRBV5-4	CASSLALGQGGYEQYF	TGTGCCAGCAGCTTGGCATTGGGACAGGGAGGGTACGAGCAGTACTTC
NA	TRBJ1-1	NA	TRBV6-5	CASSYSGGQGGRASF	TGTGCCAGCAGTTACTCGGGGGGGCAGGGCGGCCGAGCTTCCTTT
TRBD2	TRBJ2-1	once	TRBV28	CASSLGLAGVGEQFF	TGTGCCAGCAGTTTGGGACTAGCGGGAGTGGGGGAGCAGTTCTTC
TRBD1	TRBJ1-4	few	TRBV7-9	CASSSPGQGDEKLFF	TGTGCCAGCAGCTCTCCGGGACAGGGTGATGAAAAACTGTTTTTT
TRBD1	TRBJ1-1	NA	TRBV28	CASSPDRGNTEAFF	TGTGCCAGCAGTCCCGACAGGGGCAACACTGAAGCTTTCTTT
NA	TRBJ2-7	medium-sized	TRBV7-8	CASSLAGSRQPLYEQYF	TGTGCCAGCAGCTTAGCAGGTTCTAGGCAGCCCCTATACGAGCAGTACTTC
NA	TRBJ1-5	NA	TRBV7-8	CASQSLEFNQPQHF	TGTGCCAGCCAAAGTCTCGAGTTCAATCAGCCCCAGCATTTT
TRBD1	TRBJ1-1	once	TRBV25-1	CASSEDPRTGMAFF	TGTGCCAGCAGTGAAGATCCCCGGACAGGGATGGCTTTCTTT
NA	TRBJ2-7	NA	TRBV27	CASSFQVDSSYEQYF	TGTGCCAGCAGTTTCCAGGTGGACAGCTCCTACGAGCAGTACTTC
NA	TRBJ1-2	NA	TRBV13	CASSPGTQSNYGYTF	TGTGCCAGCAGCCCCGGGACACAATCTAACTATGGCTACACCTTC
NA	TRBJ2-7	NA	TRBV18	CASSPATALYEQYF	TGTGCCAGCTCACCCGCGACAGCTCTCTACGAGCAGTACTTC
TRBD2	TRBJ2-1	NA	TRBV7-2	CASSSLAGAYNEQFF	TGTGCCAGCAGCTCACTAGCGGGGGCCTACAATGAGCAGTTCTTC
TRBD2	TRBJ2-3	NA	TRBV5-1	CASSPLAGANTQYF	TGCGCCAGCAGCCCTCTAGCGGGAGCAAATACGCAGTATTTT
NA	TRBJ2-7	NA	TRBV7-3	CASSFSTAYEQYF	TGTGCCAGCAGCTTTTCCACGGCCTACGAGCAGTACTTC
TRBD1	TRBJ1-3	NA	TRBV9	CASSVQGAGGNTIYF	TGTGCCAGCAGTGTACAGGGGGCTGGGGGAAACACCATATATTTT
TRBD1	TRBJ1-2	few	TRBV5-1	CASSLVGTAYGYTF	TGCGCCAGCAGCTTGGTGGGGACAGCGTATGGCTACACCTTC
NA	TRBJ2-7	NA	TRBV27	CASRLGSSYEQYF	TGTGCCTCCAGGCTGGGTAGCTCCTACGAGCAGTACTTC
TRBD1	TRBJ1-4	few	TRBV7-9	CASSQDTGGGEKLFF	TGCGCCAGCAGCCAAGACACAGGGGGTGGTGAAAAACTGTTTTTT
TRBD2	TRBJ2-7	NA	TRBV27	CASSLLPLAGGFSYEQYF	TGTGCCAGCAGTTTACTCCCCTTAGCGGGAGGTTTTTCCTACGAGCAGTACTTC
TRBD1	TRBJ2-7	NA	TRBV7-9	CASSYRDRGHEQYF	TGTGCCAGCAGCTACCGGGACAGGGGGCACGAGCAGTACTTC
NA	TRBJ2-1	few	TRBV7-6	CASSLETEDYNEQFF	TGTGCCAGCAGCTTAGAGACAGAGGACTACAATGAGCAGTTCTTC
NA	TRBJ2-2	NA	TRBV7-9	CASRRGELFF	TGTGCCAGCAGGCGGGGGGAGCTGTTTTTT
TRBD1	TRBJ2-7	NA	TRBV4-3	CASSQGTGVGYEQYF	TGCGCCAGCAGCCAAGGGACAGGGGTGGGGTACGAGCAGTACTTC
TRBD1	TRBJ1-1	NA	TRBV2	CASRRQGLEAFF	TGTGCCAGCAGAAGACAGGGACTTGAAGCTTTCTTT
NA	TRBJ2-7	NA	TRBV7-2	CASSSGQFYEQYF	TGTGCCAGCAGCTCCGGACAGTTCTACGAGCAGTACTTC
NA	TRBJ2-7	NA	TRBV9	CASSVSGVSYEQYF	TGTGCCAGCAGCGTATCAGGGGTTTCCTACGAGCAGTACTTC
TRBD1	TRBJ2-6	once	TRBV5-1	CASRTGAGANVLTF	TGCGCCAGCAGGACAGGGGCAGGGGCCAACGTCCTGACTTTC
NA	TRBJ1-5	NA	TRBV16	CASSRGGFGNQPQHF	TGTGCCAGCAGCCGGGGGGGGTTCGGCAATCAGCCCCAGCATTTT
NA	TRBJ2-3	NA	TRBV7-3	CASSLIFRDTQYF	TGTGCCAGCAGCTTAATTTTCCGAGATACGCAGTATTTT
NA	TRBJ1-2	NA	TRBV30	CAWSAVPLDWGDYGYTF	TGTGCCTGGAGTGCCGTACCCCTTGACTGGGGGGACTATGGCTACACCTTC
NA	TRBJ2-1	NA	TRBV7-9	CASSSSGLTYNEQFF	TGTGCCAGCAGCTCCTCAGGTTTAACCTACAATGAGCAGTTCTTC